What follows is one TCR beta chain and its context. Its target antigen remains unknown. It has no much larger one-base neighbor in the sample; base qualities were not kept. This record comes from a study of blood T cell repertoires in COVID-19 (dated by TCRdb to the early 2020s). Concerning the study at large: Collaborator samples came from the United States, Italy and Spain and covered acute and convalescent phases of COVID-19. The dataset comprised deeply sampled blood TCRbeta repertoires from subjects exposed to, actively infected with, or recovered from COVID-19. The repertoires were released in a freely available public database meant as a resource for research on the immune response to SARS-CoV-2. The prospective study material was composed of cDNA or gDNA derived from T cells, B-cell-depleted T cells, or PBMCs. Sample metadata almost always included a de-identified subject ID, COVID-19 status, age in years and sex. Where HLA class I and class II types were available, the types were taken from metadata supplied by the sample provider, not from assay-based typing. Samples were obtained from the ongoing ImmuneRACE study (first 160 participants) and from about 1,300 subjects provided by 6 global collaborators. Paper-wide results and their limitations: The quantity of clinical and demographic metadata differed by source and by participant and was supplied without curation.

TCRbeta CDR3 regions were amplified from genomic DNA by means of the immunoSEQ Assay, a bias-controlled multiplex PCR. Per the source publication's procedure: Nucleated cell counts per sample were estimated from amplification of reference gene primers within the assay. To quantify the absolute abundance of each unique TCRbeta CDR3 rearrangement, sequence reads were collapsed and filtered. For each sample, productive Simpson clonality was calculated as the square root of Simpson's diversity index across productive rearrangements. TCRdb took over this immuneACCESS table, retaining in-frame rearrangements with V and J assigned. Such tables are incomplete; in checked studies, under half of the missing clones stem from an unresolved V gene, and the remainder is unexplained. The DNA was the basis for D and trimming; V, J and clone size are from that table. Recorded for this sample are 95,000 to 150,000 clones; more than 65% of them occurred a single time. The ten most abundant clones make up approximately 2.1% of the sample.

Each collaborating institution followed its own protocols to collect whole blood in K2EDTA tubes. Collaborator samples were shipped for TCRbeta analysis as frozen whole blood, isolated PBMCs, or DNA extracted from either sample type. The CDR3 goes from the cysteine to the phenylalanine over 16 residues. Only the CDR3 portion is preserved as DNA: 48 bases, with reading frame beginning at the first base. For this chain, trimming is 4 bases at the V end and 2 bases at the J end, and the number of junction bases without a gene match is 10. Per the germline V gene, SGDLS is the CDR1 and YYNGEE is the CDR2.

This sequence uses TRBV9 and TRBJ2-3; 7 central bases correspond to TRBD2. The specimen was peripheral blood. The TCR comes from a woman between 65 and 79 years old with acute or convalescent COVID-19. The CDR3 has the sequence CASSPAVAGLTDTQYF. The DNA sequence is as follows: TGTGCCAGCAGCCCCGCGGTAGCGGGCCTCACAGATACGCAGTATTTT.